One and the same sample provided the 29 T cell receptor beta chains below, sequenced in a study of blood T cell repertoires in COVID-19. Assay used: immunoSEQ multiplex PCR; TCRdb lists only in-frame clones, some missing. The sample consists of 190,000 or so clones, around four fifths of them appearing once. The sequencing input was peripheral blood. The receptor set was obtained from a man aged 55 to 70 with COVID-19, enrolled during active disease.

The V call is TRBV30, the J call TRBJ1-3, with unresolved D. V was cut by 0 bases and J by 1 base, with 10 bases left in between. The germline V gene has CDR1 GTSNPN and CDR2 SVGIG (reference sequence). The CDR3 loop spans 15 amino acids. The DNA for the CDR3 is TGTGCCTGGAGTGTACTCGCCTCTTCTGGAAACACCATATATTTT. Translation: CAWSVLASSGNTIYF.

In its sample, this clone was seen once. Here the CDR3 DNA reads TGCGCCAGCAGCCAAGGGTTAGCGGGACAAGAGACCCAGTACTTC. It yields the protein CASSQGLAGQETQYF. This rearrangement joins TRBV4-1 to TRBJ2-5; TRBD2 matches 8 bases. The CDR3 consists of 15 residues. Germline CDR1 reads MGHRA; CDR2 reads YSYEKL. J gave up 2 bases and V 1 base, and 3 bases lay outside the gene matches.

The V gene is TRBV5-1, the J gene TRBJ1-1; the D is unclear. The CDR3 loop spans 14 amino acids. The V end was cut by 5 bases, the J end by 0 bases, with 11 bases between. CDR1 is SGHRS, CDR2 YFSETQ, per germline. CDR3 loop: CASRLESVNTEAFF. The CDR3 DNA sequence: TGCGCCAGCAGGTTAGAGAGTGTGAACACTGAAGCTTTCTTT.

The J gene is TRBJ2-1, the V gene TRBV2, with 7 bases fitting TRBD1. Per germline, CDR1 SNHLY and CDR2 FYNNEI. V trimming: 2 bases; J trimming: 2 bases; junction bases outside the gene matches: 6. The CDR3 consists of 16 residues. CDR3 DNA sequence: TGTGCCAGCAGTGAACAGGGGGACCCAACCTACAATGAGCAGTTCTTC. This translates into CASSEQGDPTYNEQFF.

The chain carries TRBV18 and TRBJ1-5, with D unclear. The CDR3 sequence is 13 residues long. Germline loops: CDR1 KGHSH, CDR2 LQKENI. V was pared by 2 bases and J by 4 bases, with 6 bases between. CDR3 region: CASSPSQNQPQHF. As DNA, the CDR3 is TGTGCCAGCTCACCATCCCAGAATCAGCCCCAGCATTTT.

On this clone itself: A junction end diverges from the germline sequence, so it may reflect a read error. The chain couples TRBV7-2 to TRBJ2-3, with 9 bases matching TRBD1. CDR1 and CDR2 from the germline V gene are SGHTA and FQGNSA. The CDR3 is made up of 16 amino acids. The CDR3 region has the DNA TGTGCCAGCAGTTTAGGACAGGGGCCCGTGGGAGATACGCAGTATTTT. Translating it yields CASSLGQGPVGDTQYF.

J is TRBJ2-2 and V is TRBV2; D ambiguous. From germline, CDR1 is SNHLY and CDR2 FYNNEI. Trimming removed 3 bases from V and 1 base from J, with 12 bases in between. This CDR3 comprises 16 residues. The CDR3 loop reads CASSDDGRLNTGELFF. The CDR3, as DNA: TGTGCCAGCAGTGATGATGGCAGACTGAACACCGGGGAGCTGTTTTTT.

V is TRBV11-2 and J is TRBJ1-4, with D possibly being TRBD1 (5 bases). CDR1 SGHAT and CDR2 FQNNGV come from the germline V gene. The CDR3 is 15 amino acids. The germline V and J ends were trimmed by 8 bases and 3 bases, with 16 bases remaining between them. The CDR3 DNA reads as TGTGCCAGCCGACCCCTGGGGGGGGCTAATGAAAAACTGTTTTTT. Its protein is CASRPLGGANEKLFF.

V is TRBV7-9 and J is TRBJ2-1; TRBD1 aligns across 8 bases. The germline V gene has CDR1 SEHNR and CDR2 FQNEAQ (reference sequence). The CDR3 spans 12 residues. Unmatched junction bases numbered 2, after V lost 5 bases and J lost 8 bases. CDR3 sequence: CASSKQGDEQFF. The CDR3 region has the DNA TGTGCCAGCAGCAAACAGGGGGATGAGCAGTTCTTC.

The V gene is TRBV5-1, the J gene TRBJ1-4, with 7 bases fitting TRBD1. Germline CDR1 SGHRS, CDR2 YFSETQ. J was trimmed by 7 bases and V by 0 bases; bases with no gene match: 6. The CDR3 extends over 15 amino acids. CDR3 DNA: TGCGCCAGCAGCTTGGGCGACAGGGTCAGTGAAAAACTGTTTTTT. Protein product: CASSLGDRVSEKLFF. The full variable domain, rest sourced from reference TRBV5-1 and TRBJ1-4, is KAGVTQTPRYLIKTRGQQVTLSCSPISGHRSVSWYQQTPGQGLQFLFEYFSETQRNKGNFPGRFSGRQFSNSRSEMNVSTLELGDSALYLCASSLGDRVSEKLFFGSGTQLSVL.

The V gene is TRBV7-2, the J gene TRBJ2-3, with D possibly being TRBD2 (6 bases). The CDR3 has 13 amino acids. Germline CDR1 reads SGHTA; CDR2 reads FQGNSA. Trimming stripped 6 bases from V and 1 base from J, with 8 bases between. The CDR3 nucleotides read TGTGCCAGCAGTAAGCGGGGCACAGATACGCAGTATTTT. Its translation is CASSKRGTDTQYF.

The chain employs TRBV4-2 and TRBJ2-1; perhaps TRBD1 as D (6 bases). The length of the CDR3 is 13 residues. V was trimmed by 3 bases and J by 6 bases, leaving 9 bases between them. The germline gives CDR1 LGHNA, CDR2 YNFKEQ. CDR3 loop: CASSQKTGNEQFF. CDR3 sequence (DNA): TGTGCCAGCAGCCAGAAGACAGGCAATGAGCAGTTCTTC.

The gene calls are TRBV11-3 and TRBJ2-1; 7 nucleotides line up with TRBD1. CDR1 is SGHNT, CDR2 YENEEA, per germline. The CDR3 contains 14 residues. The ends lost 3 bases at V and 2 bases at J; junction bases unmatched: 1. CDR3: CASSFQGAYNEQFF. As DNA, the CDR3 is TGTGCCAGCAGCTTCCAGGGGGCCTACAATGAGCAGTTCTTC. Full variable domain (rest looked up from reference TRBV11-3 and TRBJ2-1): EAGVVQSPRYKIIEKKQPVAFWCNPISGHNTLYWYLQNLGQGPELLIRYENEEAVDDSQLPKDRFSAERLKGVDSTLKIQPAELGDSAVYLCASSFQGAYNEQFFGPGTRLTVL.

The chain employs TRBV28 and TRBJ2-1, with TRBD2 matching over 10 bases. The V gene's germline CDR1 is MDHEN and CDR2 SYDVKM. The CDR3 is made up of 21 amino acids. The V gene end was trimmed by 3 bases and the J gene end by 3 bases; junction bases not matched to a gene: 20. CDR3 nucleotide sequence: TGTGCCAGCAGTTTGCCAAGGGTAGGGAGCGGGAGGGCCTTATACTACAATGAGCAGTTCTTC. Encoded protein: CASSLPRVGSGRALYYNEQFF.

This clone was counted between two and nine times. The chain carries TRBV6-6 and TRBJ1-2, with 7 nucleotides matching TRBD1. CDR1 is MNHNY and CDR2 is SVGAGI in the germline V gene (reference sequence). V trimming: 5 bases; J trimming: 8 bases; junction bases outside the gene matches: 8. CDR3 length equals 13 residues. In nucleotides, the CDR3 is TGTGCCAGCAGTGCGACAGGGAGAGGGGGCTACACCTTC. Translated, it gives CASSATGRGGYTF.

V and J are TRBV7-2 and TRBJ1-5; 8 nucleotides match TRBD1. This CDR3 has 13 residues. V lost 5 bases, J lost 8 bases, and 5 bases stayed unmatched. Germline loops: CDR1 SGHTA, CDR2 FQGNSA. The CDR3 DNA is TGTGCCAGCAGCGGACAGGGAGAGAAGCCCCAGCATTTT. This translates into CASSGQGEKPQHF.

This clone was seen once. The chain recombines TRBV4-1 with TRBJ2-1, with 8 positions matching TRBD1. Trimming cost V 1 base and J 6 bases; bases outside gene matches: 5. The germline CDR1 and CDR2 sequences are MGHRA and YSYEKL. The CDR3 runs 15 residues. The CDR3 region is CASSQVLTGGNEQFF. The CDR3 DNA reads TGCGCCAGCAGCCAAGTACTTACAGGGGGCAATGAGCAGTTCTTC.

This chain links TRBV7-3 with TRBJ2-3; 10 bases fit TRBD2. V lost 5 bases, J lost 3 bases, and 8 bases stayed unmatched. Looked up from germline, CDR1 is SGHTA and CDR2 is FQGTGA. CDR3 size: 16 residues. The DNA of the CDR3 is TGTGCCAGCAGCGCAACTAGCGGGAAGGGGACAGATACGCAGTATTTT. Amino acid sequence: CASSATSGKGTDTQYF.

The CDR3 sequence is CASSTGEGQPQHF. The CDR3 DNA is TGCGCCAGCAGTACAGGGGAAGGTCAGCCCCAGCATTTT. The rearrangement links TRBV4-3 to TRBJ1-5; TRBD1 agrees at 7 bases. V shed 6 bases and J 6 bases; nucleotides not matched to a gene: 5. Germline CDR1 and CDR2: LGHNA and YSLEER. The CDR3 contains 13 residues.

The CDR3 spells CASSVDPTRGPQHF. CDR3 DNA sequence: TGTGCCAGCAGCGTAGATCCTACAAGGGGGCCCCAGCATTTT. The gene calls are TRBV9 and TRBJ1-5; a possible D gene is TRBD1 (5 bases). V lost 0 bases and J 9 bases, leaving 13 bases between the germline ends. The CDR3 runs 14 residues. Germline lookup yields CDR1 SGDLS and CDR2 YYNGEE.

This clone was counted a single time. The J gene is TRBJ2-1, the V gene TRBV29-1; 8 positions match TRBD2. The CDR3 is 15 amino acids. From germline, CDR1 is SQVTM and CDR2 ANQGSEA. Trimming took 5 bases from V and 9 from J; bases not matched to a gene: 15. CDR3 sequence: CSVSRGGGSSGEQFF. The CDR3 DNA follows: TGCAGCGTTAGCCGGGGGGGCGGGAGTTCCGGTGAGCAGTTCTTC.

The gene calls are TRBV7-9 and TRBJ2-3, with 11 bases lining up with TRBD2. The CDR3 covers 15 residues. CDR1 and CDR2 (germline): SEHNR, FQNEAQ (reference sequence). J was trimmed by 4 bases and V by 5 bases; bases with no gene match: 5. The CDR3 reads CASSPGLADSDTQYF. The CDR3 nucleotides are TGTGCCAGCAGCCCGGGACTAGCGGACTCAGATACGCAGTATTTT.

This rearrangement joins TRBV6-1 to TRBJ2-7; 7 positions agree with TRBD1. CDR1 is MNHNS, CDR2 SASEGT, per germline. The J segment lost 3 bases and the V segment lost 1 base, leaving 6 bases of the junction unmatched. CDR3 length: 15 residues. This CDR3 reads CASSEGMGQIYEQYF. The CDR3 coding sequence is TGTGCCAGCAGTGAAGGGATGGGACAGATCTACGAGCAGTACTTC.

CDR3 sequence: CASSPFGVANTGELFF. CDR3 DNA sequence: TGTGCCAGCAGCCCATTCGGGGTGGCGAACACCGGGGAGCTGTTTTTT. The genes are TRBV7-9 and TRBJ2-2; possible D gene TRBD2, 5 bases. The V and J ends lost 5 bases and 0 bases respectively, with 13 bases between them. CDR1 SEHNR and CDR2 FQNEAQ come from the germline V gene (reference sequence). The CDR3 is 16 amino acids. The complete variable domain, with remaining parts taken from reference TRBV7-9 and TRBJ2-2, reads DTGVSQNPRHKITKRGQNVTFRCDPISEHNRLYWYRQTLGQGPEFLTYFQNEAQLEKSRLLSDRFSAERPKGSFSTLEIQRTEQGDSAMYLCASSPFGVANTGELFFGEGSRLTVL.

The CDR3: CATSRDRGSQPQHF. The CDR3 bases are TGTGCCACCAGCAGAGATCGAGGGTCTCAGCCCCAGCATTTT. The chain recombines TRBV15 with TRBJ1-5; D is unclear. V was trimmed by 0 bases and J by 6 bases, leaving 9 bases between them. The CDR3 runs 14 residues. Per the germline V gene, CDR1 is LNHNV and CDR2 is YYDKDF (reference sequence).

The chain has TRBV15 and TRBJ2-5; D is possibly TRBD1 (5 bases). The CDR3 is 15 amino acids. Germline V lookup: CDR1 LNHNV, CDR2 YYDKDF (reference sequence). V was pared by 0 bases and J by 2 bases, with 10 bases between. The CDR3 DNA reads TGTGCCACCAGCAGAGACCAGGGCAGACAAGAGACCCAGTACTTC. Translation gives CATSRDQGRQETQYF.

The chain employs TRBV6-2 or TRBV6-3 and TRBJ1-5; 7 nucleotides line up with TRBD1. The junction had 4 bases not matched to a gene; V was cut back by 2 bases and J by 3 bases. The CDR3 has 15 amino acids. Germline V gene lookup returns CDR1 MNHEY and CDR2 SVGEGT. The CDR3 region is CASSYEGQLNQPQHF. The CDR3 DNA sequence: TGTGCCAGCAGTTACGAGGGACAGCTCAATCAGCCCCAGCATTTT.

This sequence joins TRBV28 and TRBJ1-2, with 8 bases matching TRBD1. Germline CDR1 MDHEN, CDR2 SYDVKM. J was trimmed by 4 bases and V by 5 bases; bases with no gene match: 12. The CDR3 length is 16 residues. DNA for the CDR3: TGTGCCAGCAGTCCCAGACAGGGGACTGGGGGCTATGGCTACACCTTC. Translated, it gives CASSPRQGTGGYGYTF.

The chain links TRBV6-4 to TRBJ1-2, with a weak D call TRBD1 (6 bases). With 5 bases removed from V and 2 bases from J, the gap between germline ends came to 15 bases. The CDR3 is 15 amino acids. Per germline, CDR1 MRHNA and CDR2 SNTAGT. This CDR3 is CASSLTGRRNYGYTF. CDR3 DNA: TGTGCCAGCAGTTTGACAGGACGGAGGAACTATGGCTACACCTTC.